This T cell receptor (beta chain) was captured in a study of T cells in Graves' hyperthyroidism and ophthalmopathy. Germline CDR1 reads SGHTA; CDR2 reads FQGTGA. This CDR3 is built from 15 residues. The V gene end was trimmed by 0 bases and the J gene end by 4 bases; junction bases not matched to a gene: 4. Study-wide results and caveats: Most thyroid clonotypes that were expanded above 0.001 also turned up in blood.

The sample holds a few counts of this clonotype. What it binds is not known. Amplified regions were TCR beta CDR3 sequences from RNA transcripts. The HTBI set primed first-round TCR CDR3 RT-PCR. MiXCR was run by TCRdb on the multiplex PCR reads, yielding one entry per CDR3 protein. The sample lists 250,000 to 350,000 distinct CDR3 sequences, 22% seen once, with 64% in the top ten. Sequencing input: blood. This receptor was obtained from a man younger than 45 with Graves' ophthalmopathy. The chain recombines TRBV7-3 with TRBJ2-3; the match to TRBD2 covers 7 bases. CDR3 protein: CASSLTGGVADTQYF. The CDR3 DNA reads TGTGCCAGCAGCTTAACGGGGGGGGTTGCAGATACGCAGTATTTT.